This entry is about one TCR beta chain. Its antigen is not known. A sample-barcoded 5' primer and a J-beta primer mix were used in a second PCR of roughly 7 to 11 cycles. Each TCR beta cDNA got a 12-nucleotide random molecular identifier. From the 5' RACE reads, TCRdb called clonotypes with MiXCR, one entry per CDR3 protein. The sample lists approximately 1,700,000 distinct CDR3 sequences; around 42% were seen once. This CDR3 comprises 14 residues. V lost 0 bases and J 13 bases, leaving 19 bases between the germline ends. The germline V gene has CDR1 SGHRS and CDR2 YFSETQ. The data stem from a study of blood T cells in healthy people across ages. Study-level points and caveats: The recorded TCR beta diversity per million T cells decreased in a roughly linear manner with age. Estimated diversity across one million T cells was deemed an underestimate.

Collection of around 9.3 milliliters of peripheral blood was performed for each donor. This sequence joins TRBV5-1 and TRBJ1-1, with D perhaps TRBD1 (5 bases). This sequence was found in a human donor in good health. Material for sequencing was blood. The CDR3 DNA reads TGCGCCAGCAGCTTGGGACAGTCGGGCACAGGTGGTTTCTTT. Amino acid sequence: CASSLGQSGTGGFF.